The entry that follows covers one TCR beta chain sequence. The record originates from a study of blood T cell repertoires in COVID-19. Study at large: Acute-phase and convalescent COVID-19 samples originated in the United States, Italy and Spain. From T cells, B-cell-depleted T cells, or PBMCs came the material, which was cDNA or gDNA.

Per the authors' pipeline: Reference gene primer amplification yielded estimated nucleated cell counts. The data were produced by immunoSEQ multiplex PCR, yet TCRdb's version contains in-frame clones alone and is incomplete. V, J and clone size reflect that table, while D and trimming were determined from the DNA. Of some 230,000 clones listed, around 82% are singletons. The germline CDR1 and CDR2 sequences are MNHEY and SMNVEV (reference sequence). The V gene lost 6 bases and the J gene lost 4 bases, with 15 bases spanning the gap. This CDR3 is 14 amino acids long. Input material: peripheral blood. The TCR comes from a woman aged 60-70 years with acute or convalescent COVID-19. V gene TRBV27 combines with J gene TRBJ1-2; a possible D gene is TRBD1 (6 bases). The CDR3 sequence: CASRTTGPGYGYTF. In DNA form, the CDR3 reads TGTGCCAGCAGGACAACAGGGCCCGGCTATGGCTACACCTTC.